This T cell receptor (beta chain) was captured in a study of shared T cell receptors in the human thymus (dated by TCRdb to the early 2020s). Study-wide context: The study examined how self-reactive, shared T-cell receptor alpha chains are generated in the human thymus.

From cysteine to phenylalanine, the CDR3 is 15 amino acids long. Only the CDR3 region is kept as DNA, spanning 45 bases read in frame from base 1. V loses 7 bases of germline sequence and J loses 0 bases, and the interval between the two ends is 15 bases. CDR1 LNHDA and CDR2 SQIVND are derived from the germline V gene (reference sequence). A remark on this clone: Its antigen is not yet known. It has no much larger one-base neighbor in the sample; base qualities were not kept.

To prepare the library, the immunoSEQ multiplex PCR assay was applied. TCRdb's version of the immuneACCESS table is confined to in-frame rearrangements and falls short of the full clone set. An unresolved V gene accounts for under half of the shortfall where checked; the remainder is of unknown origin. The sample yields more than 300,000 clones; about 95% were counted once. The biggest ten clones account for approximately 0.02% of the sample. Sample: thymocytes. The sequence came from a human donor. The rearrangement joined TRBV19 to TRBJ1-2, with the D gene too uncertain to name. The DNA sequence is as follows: TGTGCCAGTAAGCCCAGCCTTAGGGCTAACTATGGCTACACCTTC. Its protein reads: CASKPSLRANYGYTF.